This is a list of T cell receptor beta chains from one sample in a study of T cells in Graves' hyperthyroidism and ophthalmopathy. TCRdb ran MiXCR on the multiplex PCR reads and lists one entry per CDR3 protein. Among approximately 610,000 distinct CDR3 sequences listed, roughly 14% were seen once. Sequencing was carried out using blood. The receptors stem from a woman aged 40 to 50 with Graves' ophthalmopathy. Both conserved end residues are part of each CDR3. D genes are given only for firm matches. The size entry is marked missing in some rows and otherwise reads once, few, many or a size class.

cdr3_aa: CSVGAGGTEAFF; cdr3_nt: TGCAGCGTTGGGGCAGGGGGCACTGAAGCTTTCTTT; v_call: TRBV29-1; d_call: TRBD1; clone_size: many; j_call: TRBJ1-1
cdr3_aa: CSVETGSETQYF; cdr3_nt: TGCAGCGTTGAAACAGGGTCGGAGACCCAGTACTTC; v_call: TRBV29-1; d_call: NA; clone_size: few; j_call: TRBJ2-5
cdr3_aa: CASRATTGDTEAFF; cdr3_nt: TGCGCCAGCAGAGCTACCACAGGGGACACTGAAGCTTTCTTT; v_call: TRBV5-1; d_call: TRBD1; clone_size: many; j_call: TRBJ1-1
cdr3_aa: CASSEETSGRAYEQYF; cdr3_nt: TGTGCCAGCAGTGAGGAAACTAGCGGGAGGGCCTACGAGCAGTACTTC; v_call: TRBV25-1; d_call: TRBD2; clone_size: many; j_call: TRBJ2-7
cdr3_aa: CSVEDREGGYEQYF; cdr3_nt: TGCAGCGTTGAAGATCGGGAGGGCGGGTACGAGCAGTACTTC; v_call: TRBV29-1; d_call: TRBD2; clone_size: many; j_call: TRBJ2-7
cdr3_aa: CSASYRATNQQYF; cdr3_nt: TGCAGTGCTAGCTACAGGGCCACGAATCAGCAGTACTTC; v_call: TRBV20-1; d_call: NA; clone_size: many; j_call: TRBJ2-7
cdr3_aa: CASSLTGEAEAFF; cdr3_nt: TGTGCCAGCAGCTTAACAGGGGAGGCTGAAGCTTTCTTT; v_call: TRBV7-3; d_call: NA; clone_size: many; j_call: TRBJ1-1
cdr3_aa: CASGHEQYF; cdr3_nt: TGTGCCAGTGGGCACGAGCAGTACTTC; v_call: TRBV28; d_call: NA; clone_size: many; j_call: TRBJ2-7
cdr3_aa: CSARDPATSYEQYF; cdr3_nt: TGCAGTGCTAGAGATCCGGCAACGTCCTACGAGCAGTACTTC; v_call: TRBV20-1; d_call: NA; clone_size: NA; j_call: TRBJ2-7
cdr3_aa: CASSPTGEDGYTF; cdr3_nt: TGCGCCAGCAGCCCGACAGGGGAAGATGGCTACACCTTC; v_call: TRBV4-3; d_call: TRBD1; clone_size: few; j_call: TRBJ1-2
cdr3_aa: CASRWEGGQPQHF; cdr3_nt: TGTGCCAGCAGGTGGGAGGGGGGTCAGCCCCAGCATTTT; v_call: TRBV2; d_call: NA; clone_size: many; j_call: TRBJ1-5
cdr3_aa: CASSLVPQTGRRNIQYF; cdr3_nt: TGTGCCAGCAGCTTAGTCCCCCAGACAGGGCGTCGGAACATTCAGTACTTC; v_call: TRBV7-9; d_call: TRBD1; clone_size: few; j_call: TRBJ2-4
cdr3_aa: CASRTREGEETQYF; cdr3_nt: TGTGCCAGCAGGACTCGGGAGGGAGAAGAGACCCAGTACTTC; v_call: TRBV2; d_call: TRBD2; clone_size: many; j_call: TRBJ2-5
cdr3_aa: CASSGQRKYEQYF; cdr3_nt: TGTGCCAGCAGCGGACAGCGTAAATACGAGCAGTACTTC; v_call: TRBV27; d_call: NA; clone_size: NA; j_call: TRBJ2-7
cdr3_aa: CASSSPGLLGSDTQYF; cdr3_nt: TGTGCCAGTAGTTCCCCGGGACTACTGGGATCGGATACGCAGTATTTT; v_call: TRBV19; d_call: TRBD2; clone_size: few; j_call: TRBJ2-3
cdr3_aa: CSARSHGRGSDSYEQYF; cdr3_nt: TGCAGTGCTAGATCACACGGGAGGGGGAGCGACTCCTACGAGCAGTACTTC; v_call: TRBV20-1; d_call: TRBD2; clone_size: NA; j_call: TRBJ2-7
cdr3_aa: CASTPDRMNTEAFF; cdr3_nt: TGTGCCAGCACCCCGGACAGGATGAACACTGAAGCTTTCTTT; v_call: TRBV27; d_call: TRBD1; clone_size: many; j_call: TRBJ1-1
cdr3_aa: CASSLRLAVTDTQYF; cdr3_nt: TGTGCCAGCAGCTTGCGACTAGCGGTCACAGATACGCAGTATTTT; v_call: TRBV5-6; d_call: TRBD2; clone_size: NA; j_call: TRBJ2-3
cdr3_aa: CSVYGTGMNTEAFF; cdr3_nt: TGCAGCGTCTACGGGACAGGAATGAACACTGAAGCTTTCTTT; v_call: TRBV29-1; d_call: TRBD1; clone_size: many; j_call: TRBJ1-1
cdr3_aa: CSARDWRTSANTGELFF; cdr3_nt: TGCAGTGCTAGAGATTGGCGGACTAGCGCAAACACCGGGGAGCTGTTTTTT; v_call: TRBV20-1; d_call: TRBD2; clone_size: many; j_call: TRBJ2-2
cdr3_aa: CTSSYSGYTGELFF; cdr3_nt: TGTACCAGCAGTTACTCGGGGTACACCGGGGAGCTGTTTTTT; v_call: TRBV7-2; d_call: NA; clone_size: many; j_call: TRBJ2-2
cdr3_aa: CASSLPLAGPPNYGYTF; cdr3_nt: TGTGCCAGTAGTCTCCCCCTTGCGGGACCTCCTAACTATGGCTACACCTTC; v_call: TRBV19; d_call: NA; clone_size: few; j_call: TRBJ1-2
cdr3_aa: CASSYSQGGYTEAFF; cdr3_nt: TGTGCCAGCAGTTACTCACAGGGCGGCTACACTGAAGCTTTCTTT; v_call: TRBV6-5; d_call: NA; clone_size: many; j_call: TRBJ1-1
cdr3_aa: CASSQGRAHGYTF; cdr3_nt: TGTGCCAGCAGCCAGGGTCGGGCCCATGGCTACACCTTC; v_call: TRBV11-1; d_call: NA; clone_size: few; j_call: TRBJ1-2
cdr3_aa: CSASATGDTGELFF; cdr3_nt: TGCAGTGCTAGCGCAACAGGGGACACCGGGGAGCTGTTTTTT; v_call: TRBV20-1; d_call: TRBD1; clone_size: NA; j_call: TRBJ2-2
cdr3_aa: CASSLSFGILEQYF; cdr3_nt: TGTGCCAGCAGTTTATCGTTTGGGATCCTCGAGCAGTACTTC; v_call: TRBV27; d_call: NA; clone_size: many; j_call: TRBJ2-7
cdr3_aa: CAWSLAGPYEQYF; cdr3_nt: TGTGCCTGGAGTCTAGCGGGGCCCTACGAGCAGTACTTC; v_call: TRBV30; d_call: TRBD2; clone_size: many; j_call: TRBJ2-7
cdr3_aa: CASTSGWGYGYTF; cdr3_nt: TGTGCCAGCACCTCCGGCTGGGGATATGGCTACACCTTC; v_call: TRBV28; d_call: NA; clone_size: NA; j_call: TRBJ1-2
cdr3_aa: CASSAWTSGSGEQYF; cdr3_nt: TGTGCCAGCAGCGCTTGGACTAGCGGGAGCGGCGAGCAGTACTTC; v_call: TRBV14; d_call: TRBD2; clone_size: many; j_call: TRBJ2-7
cdr3_aa: CSVEGGQEGLNAEAFF; cdr3_nt: TGCAGCGTTGAAGGAGGACAGGAGGGTCTGAACGCTGAAGCTTTCTTT; v_call: TRBV29-1; d_call: TRBD1; clone_size: NA; j_call: TRBJ1-1
cdr3_aa: CASSYDPRGSDGYTF; cdr3_nt: TGTGCCAGCAGTTACGATCCTCGGGGGTCAGATGGCTACACCTTC; v_call: TRBV6-2/TRBV6-3; d_call: NA; clone_size: many; j_call: TRBJ1-2
cdr3_aa: CASSLVGLAGLETQYF; cdr3_nt: TGTGCCAGCAGTTTAGTCGGACTAGCGGGATTAGAGACCCAGTACTTC; v_call: TRBV2; d_call: TRBD2; clone_size: NA; j_call: TRBJ2-5
cdr3_aa: CASSPPLSGSGTDTQYF; cdr3_nt: TGTGCCAGCAGCCCACCGTTAAGCGGGAGTGGGACAGATACGCAGTATTTT; v_call: TRBV4-2; d_call: TRBD2; clone_size: many; j_call: TRBJ2-3
cdr3_aa: CSVGRLGVYKGYTF; cdr3_nt: TGCAGCGTAGGGCGACTGGGCGTGTATAAGGGCTACACCTTC; v_call: TRBV29-1; d_call: NA; clone_size: many; j_call: TRBJ1-2
cdr3_aa: CASLRGRGAETQYF; cdr3_nt: TGTGCCAGCCTACGAGGGAGGGGGGCAGAGACCCAGTACTTC; v_call: TRBV6-5; d_call: NA; clone_size: many; j_call: TRBJ2-5
cdr3_aa: CASSTTDGAGGGEAFF; cdr3_nt: TGTGCCAGCAGCACGACGGACGGGGCAGGCGGGGGCGAAGCTTTCTTT; v_call: TRBV7-8; d_call: NA; clone_size: many; j_call: TRBJ1-1
cdr3_aa: CASSPRADGPGANVLTF; cdr3_nt: TGCGCCAGCAGCCCGCGGGCAGATGGCCCTGGGGCCAACGTCCTGACTTTC; v_call: TRBV5-1; d_call: NA; clone_size: many; j_call: TRBJ2-6
cdr3_aa: CATSDTLDYPFPDTQYF; cdr3_nt: TGTGCCACCAGTGATACCCTGGACTATCCCTTCCCAGATACGCAGTATTTT; v_call: TRBV24-1; d_call: NA; clone_size: NA; j_call: TRBJ2-3
cdr3_aa: CASQTPAGSGGYTF; cdr3_nt: TGTGCCAGCCAAACCCCGGCAGGGAGTGGTGGCTACACCTTC; v_call: TRBV28; d_call: NA; clone_size: NA; j_call: TRBJ1-2
cdr3_aa: CASSSSTNFGHFTGELFF; cdr3_nt: TGTGCCAGCAGTTCATCCACAAACTTCGGGCACTTCACCGGGGAGCTGTTTTTT; v_call: TRBV28; d_call: NA; clone_size: many; j_call: TRBJ2-2
cdr3_aa: CASTQGLNTEAFF; cdr3_nt: TGTGCCAGCACCCAAGGGTTGAACACTGAAGCTTTCTTT; v_call: TRBV7-6; d_call: NA; clone_size: many; j_call: TRBJ1-1
cdr3_aa: CASSRGTYRGGYTF; cdr3_nt: TGCGCCAGCAGCCGGGGCACCTATCGAGGTGGCTACACCTTC; v_call: TRBV5-1; d_call: NA; clone_size: few; j_call: TRBJ1-2
cdr3_aa: CASSVGQVVGELFF; cdr3_nt: TGTGCCAGCAGTGTGGGACAGGTAGTCGGGGAGCTGTTTTTT; v_call: TRBV6-1; d_call: TRBD1; clone_size: many; j_call: TRBJ2-2
cdr3_aa: CASSLVVPSEETQYF; cdr3_nt: TGTGCCAGCAGCTTAGTAGTACCCTCGGAGGAGACCCAGTACTTC; v_call: TRBV7-9; d_call: NA; clone_size: NA; j_call: TRBJ2-5
cdr3_aa: CASSYRPVSTEAFF; cdr3_nt: TGTGCCAGCAGTTACCGCCCTGTAAGCACTGAAGCTTTCTTT; v_call: TRBV6-2/TRBV6-3; d_call: NA; clone_size: few; j_call: TRBJ1-1
cdr3_aa: CASTSGATGELFF; cdr3_nt: TGCGCCAGCACTTCCGGGGCTACCGGGGAGCTGTTTTTT; v_call: TRBV4-3; d_call: NA; clone_size: NA; j_call: TRBJ2-2
cdr3_aa: CASSFLGGAGGEAFF; cdr3_nt: TGTGCCAGCAGTTTCCTCGGTGGGGCGGGTGGTGAAGCTTTCTTT; v_call: TRBV12-3/TRBV12-4; d_call: NA; clone_size: NA; j_call: TRBJ1-1
cdr3_aa: CASRGPVVQYF; cdr3_nt: TGTGCCAGCAGGGGGCCCGTCGTGCAGTACTTC; v_call: TRBV27; d_call: NA; clone_size: NA; j_call: TRBJ2-7
cdr3_aa: CASSQVAGGYEEQYF; cdr3_nt: TGCGCCAGCAGCCAAGTGGCAGGGGGCTATGAAGAGCAGTACTTC; v_call: TRBV4-1; d_call: TRBD1; clone_size: many; j_call: TRBJ2-7
cdr3_aa: CASSRSDRGPSNQPQHF; cdr3_nt: TGTGCCAGCAGCCGATCGGACAGGGGGCCGAGCAATCAGCCCCAGCATTTT; v_call: TRBV7-8; d_call: TRBD1; clone_size: NA; j_call: TRBJ1-5